This T cell receptor (beta chain) was retrieved from a study of blood T cell repertoires in COVID-19. Study-wide context: From T cells, B-cell-depleted T cells, or PBMCs came the material, which was cDNA or gDNA.

The length of the CDR3 is 15 residues. V lost 4 bases to trimming and J lost 0 bases; unmatched junction nucleotides: 3. In germline, CDR1 is SGHDT, CDR2 YYEEEE. Profiling relied on immunoSEQ multiplex PCR, and the TCRdb table lists in-frame clones only, not all of them. The sample contains around 300,000 clones, about 87% of which appear only once. V and J are TRBV5-6 and TRBJ2-7; 11 positions agree with TRBD1. What was sequenced was peripheral blood. The receptor was isolated from a woman in her thirties or forties with acute or convalescent COVID-19. CDR3 bases: TGTGCCAGCAGCGTCGGGACAGGGGGCTCCTACGAGCAGTACGTC. This encodes CASSVGTGGSYEQYV.